Below, one TCR beta chain is given with its context. Its cognate antigen is unknown. This sample stems from a study of cytomegalovirus exposure and HLA in healthy donors. The study ran its PCR with 60 Vbeta and 13 Jbeta primers. Assay: immunoSEQ multiplex PCR; the TCRdb copy retains only in-frame clones and omits some. The repertoire has 60,000 to 75,000 clones, around 91% of them found once; the top ten carry around 10%. Study-wide results and limits: Productive rates of about 87% or about 30% were seen for most TCR beta V segments in an earlier analysis.

The origin of this receptor is a woman between 25 and 40 years old in good health and CMV-seropositive. The sequenced material came from PBMCs.

The chain's CDR3 is CASSFRLDGEQFF. CDR3 DNA sequence: TGTGCCAGCAGCTTCCGACTAGACGGTGAGCAGTTCTTC. V and J are TRBV7-3 and TRBJ2-1; possible D gene TRBD2, 6 bases. Germline CDR1 is SGHTA and CDR2 is FQGTGA. The CDR3 sequence is 13 residues long. Trimming pared 3 bases from V and 9 bases from J, leaving 12 bases between.